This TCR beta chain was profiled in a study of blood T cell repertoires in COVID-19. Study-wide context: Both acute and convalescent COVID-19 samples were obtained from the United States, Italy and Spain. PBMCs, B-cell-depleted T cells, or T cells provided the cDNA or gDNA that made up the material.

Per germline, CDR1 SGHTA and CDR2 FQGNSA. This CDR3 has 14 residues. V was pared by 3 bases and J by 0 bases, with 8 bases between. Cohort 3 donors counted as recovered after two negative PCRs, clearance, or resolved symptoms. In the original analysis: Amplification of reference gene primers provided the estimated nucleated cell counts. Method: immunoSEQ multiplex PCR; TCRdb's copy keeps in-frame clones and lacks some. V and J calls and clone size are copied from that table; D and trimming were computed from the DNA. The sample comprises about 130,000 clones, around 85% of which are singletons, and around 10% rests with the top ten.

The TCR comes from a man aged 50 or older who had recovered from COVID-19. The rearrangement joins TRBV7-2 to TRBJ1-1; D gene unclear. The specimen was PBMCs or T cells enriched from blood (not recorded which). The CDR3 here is CASSLRAMNTEAFF. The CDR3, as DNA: TGTGCCAGCAGCTTGCGAGCTATGAACACTGAAGCTTTCTTT.